Here is one T cell receptor beta chain with its context. The antigen remains undetermined. Produced via immunoSEQ multiplex PCR; TCRdb's table is partial and in-frame only. The sample holds some 22,000 clones; around 77% are singletons and the top ten take approximately 10%. The data originate from a study of vaccination effects on CD4 cells after COVID-19. Study overall: After the second dose, samples were taken at median day 72. Study-level findings and limits: Clones from infection and from vaccination both contracted markedly late after vaccination.

Pools of viral peptides were used by the ViraFEST assay to expand antigen-specific CD4+ T cells ahead of sequencing. The authors isolated CD4+ T cells after 9 to 10 days of culture. Participants completed two doses of the BNT162b2 or mRNA-1273 vaccine. Deletions cut 2 bases from V and 2 bases from J, with 10 bases between. The CDR3 covers 15 residues. CDR1 and CDR2 (germline): SGHTA, FQGNSA. The chain combines TRBV7-2 with TRBJ1-5; possible D gene TRBD1, 6 bases. The sequencing here drew on CD4+ T cells from PBMCs cultured with HCoV-229E spike peptides, taken after COVID-19 vaccination. This sequence was found in a human donor who received a COVID-19 vaccine. The CDR3 sequence is CASSLRAGGNQPQHF. In DNA, the CDR3 is TGTGCCAGCAGCTTAAGGGCAGGGGGCAATCAGCCCCAGCATTTT.